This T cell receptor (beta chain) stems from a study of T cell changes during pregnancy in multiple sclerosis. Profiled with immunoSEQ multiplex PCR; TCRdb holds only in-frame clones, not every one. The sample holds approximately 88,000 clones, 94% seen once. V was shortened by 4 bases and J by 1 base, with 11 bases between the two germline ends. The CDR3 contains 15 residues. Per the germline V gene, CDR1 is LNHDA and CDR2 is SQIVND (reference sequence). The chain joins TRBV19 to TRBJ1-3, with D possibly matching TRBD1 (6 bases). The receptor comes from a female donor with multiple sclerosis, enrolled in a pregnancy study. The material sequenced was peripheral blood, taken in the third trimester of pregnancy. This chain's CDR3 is CASSTTGISGNTIYF. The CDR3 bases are TGTGCCAGTAGTACGACAGGAATTTCTGGAAACACCATATATTTT.